What follows are 7 T cell receptor beta chains derived from one specimen sequenced in a study of PD-1 blockade in classical Hodgkin lymphoma (dated by TCRdb to 2018 to 2020). The time point label corresponds to: cycle 4 day 1 (C4D1), after more than 5 weeks of nivolumab. Relapse after autologous stem cell transplantation had occurred in all trial patients, and cohorts A, B and C were distinguished by prior brentuximab vedotin exposure. Receptor libraries were prepared by the immunoSEQ multiplex PCR assay. TCRdb limited this immuneACCESS table to in-frame rearrangements with V and J called. A share of clones is missing; checked studies link under half to unresolved V genes, and the rest is unexplained. This sample lists about 64,000 clones; roughly 89% were detected once. The top ten hold about a tenth of the sample. The sample here was peripheral blood mononuclear cells (PBMCs), taken before the fourth cycle of nivolumab. The receptors originated from a human donor with classical Hodgkin lymphoma.

The CDR3 sequence is CASSFLSYSNYGYTF. For the CDR3, the DNA is TGTGCCAGCAGTTTCCTTTCATATTCTAACTATGGCTACACCTTC. The chain uses TRBV27 and TRBJ1-2, with D unclear. The germline V gene has CDR1 MNHEY and CDR2 SMNVEV (reference sequence). This CDR3 is built from 15 residues. V was shortened by 3 bases and J by 0 bases, with 11 bases between the two germline ends.

This rearrangement joins TRBV12-5 to TRBJ1-2, with D unresolved. V shed 6 bases and J shed 5 bases, with 13 bases lying between them. The CDR3 has 13 amino acids. From germline, CDR1 is LGHNT and CDR2 FRNRAP. This CDR3 reads CASGWTEFYGYTF. For the CDR3, the DNA is TGTGCTAGTGGATGGACGGAGTTTTATGGCTACACCTTC.

This clone was seen a single time. This chain uses TRBV5-4 with TRBJ2-5, with D unresolved. From germline, CDR1 is SGHNT and CDR2 YYREEE (reference sequence). The CDR3 runs 12 residues. V lost 4 bases and J 5 bases, leaving 9 bases between the germline ends. The CDR3 loop is CASSAARETQYF. As DNA, the CDR3 is TGTGCCAGCAGCGCGGCCAGGGAGACCCAGTACTTC.

The V gene is TRBV7-2, the J gene TRBJ2-1; possible D gene TRBD2, 7 bases. The ends were cut back, 1 base at V and 8 bases at J, with 15 bases in the middle. The CDR3 has 15 residues. Germline values: CDR1 SGHTA, CDR2 FQGNSA. For the CDR3, the DNA is TGTGCCAGCAGCTTAGGCGGGGGCGCCGGCGATGAGCAGTTCTTC. It translates to CASSLGGGAGDEQFF.

The V gene is TRBV4-1, the J gene TRBJ1-4; unclear D gene. V dropped 7 bases and J dropped 8 bases, with 14 bases sitting between them. Germline values: CDR1 MGHRA, CDR2 YSYEKL. The CDR3 extends over 13 amino acids. CDR3 sequence (DNA): TGCGCCAGCAACCCTAGGGAAGGGGAAAAACTGTTTTTT. Its translation is CASNPREGEKLFF.

The chain couples TRBV10-3 to TRBJ2-7; D might be TRBD1 or TRBD2, each matching 5 bases. Trimming shortened V by 0 bases and J by 0 bases, and 12 bases separated the two germline ends. Germline V gives CDR1 ENHRY, CDR2 SYGVKD. This CDR3 has 16 amino acids. CDR3 sequence (DNA): TGTGCCATCAGTGAGTCGAGGGGACCACTCTCCTACGAGCAGTACTTC. This translates into CAISESRGPLSYEQYF.

The chain is built from TRBV7-2 and TRBJ1-3; D gene unclear. There are 14 residues in the CDR3. Germline V lookup: CDR1 SGHTA, CDR2 FQGNSA. Trimming took 5 bases from V and 3 from J, leaving 11 bases between them. For the CDR3, the DNA is TGTGCCAGCAGCCCCCCGGTACATGGAAACACCATATATTTT. This encodes CASSPPVHGNTIYF. The full variable domain, in which reference TRBV7-2 and TRBJ1-3 provide the parts outside the CDR3, is GAGVSQSPSNKVTEKGKDVELRCDPISGHTALYWYRQSLGQGLEFLIYFQGNSAPDKSGLPSDRFSAERTGGSVSTLTIQRTQQEDSAVYLCASSPPVHGNTIYFGEGSWLTVV.